These 15 T cell receptor beta chains share one sample of origin, sequenced in a study of blood T cell repertoires in COVID-19. The assay was immunoSEQ multiplex PCR, and TCRdb's table has in-frame clones only and misses some. The sample contains 410,000 or so clones, approximately 91% of which appear only once. Material: peripheral blood. These receptors were taken from a woman aged 40 to 55 with COVID-19, enrolled during active disease.

As to this clone: At the DNA level, this CDR3 is encoded by other sequences in the same sample as well. The chain links TRBV12-3 or TRBV12-4 to TRBJ1-5; D is unresolved. V was shortened by 3 bases and J by 5 bases, with 8 bases between the two germline ends. This CDR3 is built from 13 residues. The CDR3 bases are TGTGCCAGCAGTTTTCGGAGGGATCAGCCCCAGCATTTT. It encodes CASSFRRDQPQHF.

The chain is built from TRBV6-6 and TRBJ1-5; 7 nucleotides align to TRBD1. The CDR3 is made up of 14 amino acids. V shed 5 bases, J shed 3 bases, and the junction held 4 bases outside the gene matches. CDR1 and CDR2 (germline): MNHNY, SVGAGI (reference sequence). The CDR3 bases are TGTGCCAGCAGTGACAGGGACCTCAATCAGCCCCAGCATTTT. Translated: CASSDRDLNQPQHF.

This chain connects TRBV6-5 to TRBJ2-7; 8 nucleotides match TRBD2. Germline trimming cut 2 bases from V and 9 bases from J; bases unmatched to any gene: 12. The CDR3 totals 15 residues. Germline CDR1 and CDR2: MNHEY and SVGAGI. The CDR3 DNA reads TGTGCCAGCAGTTACGACGCAGCGGGAGCCCCGGGGCAGTACTTC. Its protein product is CASSYDAAGAPGQYF.

In this sample, this clone turned up a few times. The gene calls are TRBV18 and TRBJ2-3, with 14 bases fitting TRBD2. The V gene's germline CDR1 is KGHSH and CDR2 LQKENI. After removal of 1 base from V and 8 bases from J, the junction contained 5 bases not matched to a gene. The CDR3 has 16 amino acids. CDR3 bases: TGTGCCAGCTCACCACGCGGACTAGCGGGAGGAGGTACGCAGTATTTT. Its protein is CASSPRGLAGGGTQYF.

This sequence joins TRBV28 and TRBJ1-2; weak D call: TRBD1 (5 bases). Germline V CDR1 and CDR2: MDHEN, SYDVKM. CDR3 size: 17 residues. The V end lost 5 bases, the J end lost 4 bases, and 23 bases lay between the germline ends. The CDR3 is CASSPTRDRQRRYGYTF. The CDR3 bases are TGTGCCAGCAGTCCCACGCGAGACCGACAGCGCCGCTATGGCTACACCTTC.

In nucleotides, the CDR3 is TGTGCCAGCAGTCCGGCGGGGGGGAGCGTCACTGAAGCTTTCTTT. This gives the protein CASSPAGGSVTEAFF. V and J are TRBV28 and TRBJ1-1; D is possibly TRBD1 (5 bases). Germline CDR1 is MDHEN and CDR2 is SYDVKM. The CDR3 has 15 residues. V lost 5 bases to trimming and J lost 4 bases, with 17 bases between them.

This clone was found many times. The chain carries TRBV30 and TRBJ1-5; D unresolved. This CDR3 spans 14 amino acids. Trimming pared 1 base from V and 4 bases from J, leaving 11 bases between. CDR1 and CDR2 from the germline V gene are GTSNPN and SVGIG (reference sequence). CDR3: CAWSEGATNQPQHF. DNA of the CDR3: TGTGCCTGGAGTGAGGGAGCAACTAATCAGCCCCAGCATTTT. The variable domain in full, with the rest retrieved from reference TRBV30 and TRBJ1-5, is SQTIHQWPATLVQPVGSPLSLECTVEGTSNPNLYWYRQAAGRGLQLLFYSVGIGQISSEVPQNLSASRPQDRQFILSSKKLLLSDSGFYLCAWSEGATNQPQHFGDGTRLSIL.

The J gene is TRBJ2-2, the V gene TRBV19; D possibly corresponds to TRBD1 (5 bases). In germline, CDR1 is LNHDA, CDR2 SQIVND (reference sequence). V was clipped by 6 bases and J by 4 bases, with 18 bases between them. This CDR3 is 16 amino acids long. CDR3 sequence (DNA): TGTGCCAGTAGCCCCTATTCTGGGGCGGTCACCGGGGAGCTGTTTTTT. It codes for CASSPYSGAVTGELFF.

CDR3 residues: CASSERVKDSPLHF. In DNA form, the CDR3 reads TGTGCCAGCAGTGAGCGGGTTAAGGATTCACCCCTCCACTTT. The rearrangement uses TRBV6-1 and TRBJ1-6; D is unresolved. Germline values: CDR1 MNHNS, CDR2 SASEGT. This CDR3 is built from 14 residues. Trimming took 3 bases from V and 8 from J, leaving 11 bases between them.

V is TRBV6-5 and J is TRBJ1-6; possible D gene TRBD1, 5 bases. Trimming shortened V by 4 bases and J by 10 bases, and 20 bases separated the two germline ends. The CDR3 totals 16 residues. Germline assignment: CDR1 MNHEY and CDR2 SVGAGI. CDR3 in amino acids: CASSLHSYGQGSPLHF. DNA for the CDR3: TGTGCCAGCAGTTTACACAGCTACGGACAAGGATCACCCCTCCACTTT.

The chain joins TRBV6-2 or TRBV6-3 to TRBJ2-1, with TRBD2 as a possible D gene (6 bases). Germline-derived CDR1 and CDR2 are MNHEY and SVGEGT. The CDR3 sequence is 14 residues long. Trimming took 4 bases from V and 4 from J, leaving 11 bases between them. The CDR3 sequence is CASSFGGRYNEQFF. CDR3 sequence (DNA): TGTGCCAGCAGTTTTGGGGGGAGATACAATGAGCAGTTCTTC.

The V and J genes are TRBV7-9 and TRBJ2-1; 13 positions match TRBD2. This CDR3 has 16 amino acids. The germline V gene encodes CDR1 SEHNR and CDR2 FQNEAQ (reference sequence). The DNA of the CDR3 is TGTGCAGACGGGACTAGCGGGATCCGGGCCTACAATGAGCAGTTCTTC. Translated, it gives CADGTSGIRAYNEQFF.

Only one count was recorded for this clone. The V call is TRBV5-4, the J call TRBJ1-1; D gene uncertain. The V and J ends lost 0 bases and 1 base respectively, with 13 bases between them. Germline-derived CDR1 and CDR2 are SGHNT and YYREEE (reference sequence). This CDR3 has 16 residues. CDR3 in DNA: TGTGCCAGCAGCTTGGCCGTCGGTCCCTCGAACACTGAAGCTTTCTTT. It encodes CASSLAVGPSNTEAFF.

This chain uses TRBV19 with TRBJ2-1; 7 bases line up with TRBD2. The germline V gene has CDR1 LNHDA and CDR2 SQIVND (reference sequence). Trimming at V came to 8 bases and at J to 0 bases, leaving 7 bases not matched to a gene. The CDR3 has 15 amino acids. The CDR3 DNA reads TGTGCCAGTGACGGGGGGAGGAGCTCCTACAATGAGCAGTTCTTC. It codes for CASDGGRSSYNEQFF.

The V gene is TRBV7-3, the J gene TRBJ1-2; 8 bases align to TRBD1. The CDR3 sequence is 17 residues long. Germline V lookup: CDR1 SGHTA, CDR2 FQGTGA. The J segment lost 4 bases and the V segment lost 5 bases, leaving 15 bases of the junction unmatched. The CDR3 is CASSPQRGRTGFYGYTF. In nucleotides, the CDR3 is TGTGCCAGCAGCCCTCAAAGGGGCAGGACAGGGTTCTATGGCTACACCTTC.